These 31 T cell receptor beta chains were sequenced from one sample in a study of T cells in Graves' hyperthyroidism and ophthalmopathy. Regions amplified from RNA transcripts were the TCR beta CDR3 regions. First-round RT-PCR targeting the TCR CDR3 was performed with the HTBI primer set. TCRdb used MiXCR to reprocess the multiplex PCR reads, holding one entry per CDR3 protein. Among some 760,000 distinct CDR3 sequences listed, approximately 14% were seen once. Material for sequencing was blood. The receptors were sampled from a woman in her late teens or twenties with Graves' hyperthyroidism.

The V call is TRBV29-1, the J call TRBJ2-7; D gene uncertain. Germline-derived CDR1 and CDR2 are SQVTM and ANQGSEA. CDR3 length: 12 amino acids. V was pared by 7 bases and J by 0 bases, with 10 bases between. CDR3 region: CSAELSSYEQYF. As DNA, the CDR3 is TGCAGCGCCGAACTGAGCTCCTACGAGCAGTACTTC.

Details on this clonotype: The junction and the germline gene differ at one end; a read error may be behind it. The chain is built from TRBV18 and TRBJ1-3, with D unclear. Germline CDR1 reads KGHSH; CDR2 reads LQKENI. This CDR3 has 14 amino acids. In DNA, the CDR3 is TGTGCCAGCCCACCGCCGGCACCTGGAAACACCATATATTTT. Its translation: CASPPPAPGNTIYF.

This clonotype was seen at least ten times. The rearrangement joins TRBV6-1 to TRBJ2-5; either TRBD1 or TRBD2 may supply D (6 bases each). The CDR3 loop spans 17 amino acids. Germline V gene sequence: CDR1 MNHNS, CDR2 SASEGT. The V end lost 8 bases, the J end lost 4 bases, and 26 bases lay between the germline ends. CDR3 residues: CASLRGTQGARGETQYF. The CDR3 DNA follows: TGTGCCAGCCTTCGGGGGACACAGGGTGCTAGGGGAGAGACCCAGTACTTC.

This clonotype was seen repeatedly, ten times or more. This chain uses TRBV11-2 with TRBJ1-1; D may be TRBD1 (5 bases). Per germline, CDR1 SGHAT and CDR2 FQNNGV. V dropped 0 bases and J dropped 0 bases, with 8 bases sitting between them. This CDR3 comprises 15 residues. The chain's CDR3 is CASSLDGAVNTEAFF. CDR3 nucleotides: TGTGCCAGCAGCTTAGATGGGGCGGTGAACACTGAAGCTTTCTTT.

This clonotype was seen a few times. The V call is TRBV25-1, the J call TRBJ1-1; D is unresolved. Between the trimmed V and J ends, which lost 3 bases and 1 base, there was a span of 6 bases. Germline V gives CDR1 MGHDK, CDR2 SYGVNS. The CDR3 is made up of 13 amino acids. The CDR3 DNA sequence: TGTGCCAGCAGTGATAGAAGGAACACTGAAGCTTTCTTT. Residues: CASSDRRNTEAFF.

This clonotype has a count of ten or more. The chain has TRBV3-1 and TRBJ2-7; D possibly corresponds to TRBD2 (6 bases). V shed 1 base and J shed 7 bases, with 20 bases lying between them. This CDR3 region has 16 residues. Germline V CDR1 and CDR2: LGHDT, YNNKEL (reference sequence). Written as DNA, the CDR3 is TGTGCCAGCAGCCAAGTTTTCGGTCGGGGGACCGGAGAGCAGTACTTC. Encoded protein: CASSQVFGRGTGEQYF.

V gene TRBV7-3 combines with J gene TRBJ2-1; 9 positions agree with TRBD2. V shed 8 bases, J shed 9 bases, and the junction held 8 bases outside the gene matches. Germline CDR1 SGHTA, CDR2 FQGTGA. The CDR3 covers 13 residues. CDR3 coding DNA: TGTGCCAGCTCCAGCGGGGGGCATAGTGAGCAGTTCTTC. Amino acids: CASSSGGHSEQFF.

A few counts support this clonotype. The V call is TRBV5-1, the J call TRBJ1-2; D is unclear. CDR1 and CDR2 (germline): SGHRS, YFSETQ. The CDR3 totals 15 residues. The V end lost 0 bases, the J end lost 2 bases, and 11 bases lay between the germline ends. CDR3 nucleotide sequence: TGCGCCAGCAGCTTGGCGGCAGCGGTGAACTATGGCTACACCTTC. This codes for CASSLAAAVNYGYTF.

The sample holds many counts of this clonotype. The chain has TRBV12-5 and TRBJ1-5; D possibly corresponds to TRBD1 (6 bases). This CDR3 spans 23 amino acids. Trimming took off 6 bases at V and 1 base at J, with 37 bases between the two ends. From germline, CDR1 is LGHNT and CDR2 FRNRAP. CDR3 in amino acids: CASGRPSGATPKLAIPSNQPQHF. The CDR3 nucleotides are TGTGCTAGTGGCCGTCCCTCGGGGGCGACACCCAAGTTAGCAATCCCAAGCAATCAGCCCCAGCATTTT.

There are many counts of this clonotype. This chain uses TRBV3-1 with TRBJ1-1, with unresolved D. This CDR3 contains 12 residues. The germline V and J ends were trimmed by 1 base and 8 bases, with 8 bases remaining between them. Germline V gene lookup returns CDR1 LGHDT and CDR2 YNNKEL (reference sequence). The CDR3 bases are TGTGCCAGCAGCCAAGGTTCTAGCGAAGCTTTCTTT. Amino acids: CASSQGSSEAFF.

CDR3 sequence (DNA): TGTGCCAGCAGTTACGGTACTAGCGGGGATACGCAGTATTTT. Protein: CASSYGTSGDTQYF. V usage is TRBV6-2 or TRBV6-3 and J usage is TRBJ2-3, with 9 bases lining up with TRBD2. The CDR3 totals 14 residues. Per the germline V gene, CDR1 is MNHEY and CDR2 is SVGEGT. Trimming removed 2 bases from V and 6 bases from J; junction bases left unmatched: 3.

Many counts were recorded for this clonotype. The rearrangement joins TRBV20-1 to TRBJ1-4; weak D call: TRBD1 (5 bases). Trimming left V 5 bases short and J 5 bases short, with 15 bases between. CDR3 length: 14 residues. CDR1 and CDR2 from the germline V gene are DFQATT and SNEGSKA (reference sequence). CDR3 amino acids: CSAPSGRRNEKLFF. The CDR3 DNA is TGCAGTGCTCCCTCGGGACGGCGGAATGAAAAACTGTTTTTT.

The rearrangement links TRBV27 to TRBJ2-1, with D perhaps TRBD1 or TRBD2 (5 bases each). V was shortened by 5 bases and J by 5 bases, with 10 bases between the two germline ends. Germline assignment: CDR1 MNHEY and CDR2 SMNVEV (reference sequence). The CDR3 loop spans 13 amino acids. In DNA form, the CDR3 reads TGTGCCAGCAGTCGGGGCCGCCACAATGAGCAGTTCTTC. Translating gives CASSRGRHNEQFF.

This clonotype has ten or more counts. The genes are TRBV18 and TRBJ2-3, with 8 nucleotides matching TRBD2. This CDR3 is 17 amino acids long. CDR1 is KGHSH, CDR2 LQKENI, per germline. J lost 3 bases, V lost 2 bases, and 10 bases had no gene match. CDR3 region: CASSPTAGGLGTDTQYF. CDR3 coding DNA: TGTGCCAGCTCACCAACGGCGGGAGGTTTGGGAACAGATACGCAGTATTTT. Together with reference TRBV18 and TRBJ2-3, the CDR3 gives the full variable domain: NAGVMQNPRHLVRRRGQEARLRCSPMKGHSHVYWYRQLPEEGLKFMVYLQKENIIDESGMPKERFSAEFPKEGPSILRIQQVVRGDSAAYFCASSPTAGGLGTDTQYFGPGTRLTVL.

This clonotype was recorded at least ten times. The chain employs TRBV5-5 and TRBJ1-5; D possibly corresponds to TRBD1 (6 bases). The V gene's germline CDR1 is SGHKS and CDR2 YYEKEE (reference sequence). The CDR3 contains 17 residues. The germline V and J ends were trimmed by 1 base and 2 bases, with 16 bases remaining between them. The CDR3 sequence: CASSLSGYREGNQPQHF. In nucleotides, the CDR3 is TGTGCCAGCAGCTTGAGTGGCTACAGGGAGGGCAATCAGCCCCAGCATTTT.

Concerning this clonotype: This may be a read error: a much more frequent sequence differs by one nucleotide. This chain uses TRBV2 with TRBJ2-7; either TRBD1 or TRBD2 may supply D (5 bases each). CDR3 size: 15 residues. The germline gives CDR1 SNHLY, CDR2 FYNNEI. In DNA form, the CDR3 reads TGTACCAGCACCAGCGCAGGGACCCTCTCCTACGAGCAGTACTTC. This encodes CTSTSAGTLSYEQYF.

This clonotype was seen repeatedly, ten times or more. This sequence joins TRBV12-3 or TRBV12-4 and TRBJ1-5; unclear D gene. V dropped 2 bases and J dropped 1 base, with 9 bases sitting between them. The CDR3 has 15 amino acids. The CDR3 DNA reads TGTGCCAGCAGTTTATGGGGTAGCAGCAATCAGCCCCAGCATTTT. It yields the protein CASSLWGSSNQPQHF.

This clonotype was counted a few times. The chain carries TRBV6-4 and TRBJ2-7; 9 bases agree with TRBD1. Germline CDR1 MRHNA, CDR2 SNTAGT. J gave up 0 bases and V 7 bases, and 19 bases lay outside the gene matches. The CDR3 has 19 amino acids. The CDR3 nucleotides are TGTGCCAGCAATCGGGACAGGGAACTTTTTAACCCTCACTCCTACGAGCAGTACTTC. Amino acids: CASNRDRELFNPHSYEQYF.

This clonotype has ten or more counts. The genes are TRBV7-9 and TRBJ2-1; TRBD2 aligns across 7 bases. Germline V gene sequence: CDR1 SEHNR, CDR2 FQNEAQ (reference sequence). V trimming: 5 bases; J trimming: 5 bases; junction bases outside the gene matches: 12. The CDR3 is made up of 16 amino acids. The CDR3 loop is CASSPPGLGGDNEQFF. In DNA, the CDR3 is TGTGCCAGCAGCCCCCCCGGACTAGGTGGGGACAATGAGCAGTTCTTC.

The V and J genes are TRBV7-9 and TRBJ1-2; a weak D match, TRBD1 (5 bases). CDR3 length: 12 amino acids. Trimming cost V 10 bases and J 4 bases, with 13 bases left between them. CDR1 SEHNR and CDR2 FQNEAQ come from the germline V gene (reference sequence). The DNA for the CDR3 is TGTGCCATTCCGACAGATATCTATGGCTACACCTTC. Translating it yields CAIPTDIYGYTF.

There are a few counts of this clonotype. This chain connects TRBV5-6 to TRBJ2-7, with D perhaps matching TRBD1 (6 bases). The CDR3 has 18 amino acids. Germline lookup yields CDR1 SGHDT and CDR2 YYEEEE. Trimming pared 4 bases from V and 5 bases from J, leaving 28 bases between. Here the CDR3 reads CASSPIPRLWGQSHEQYF. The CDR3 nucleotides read TGTGCCAGCAGCCCTATTCCTCGACTGTGGGGACAAAGCCACGAGCAGTACTTC. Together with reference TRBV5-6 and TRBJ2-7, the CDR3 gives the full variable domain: DAGVTQSPTHLIKTRGQQVTLRCSPKSGHDTVSWYQQALGQGPQFIFQYYEEEERQRGNFPDRFSGHQFPNYSSELNVNALLLGDSALYLCASSPIPRLWGQSHEQYFGPGTRLTVT.

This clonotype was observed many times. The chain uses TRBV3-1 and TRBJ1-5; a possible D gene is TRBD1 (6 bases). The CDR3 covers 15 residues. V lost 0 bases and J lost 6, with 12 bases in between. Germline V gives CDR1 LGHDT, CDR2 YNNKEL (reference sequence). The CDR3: CASSQDVGARQPQHF. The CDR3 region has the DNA TGTGCCAGCAGCCAAGACGTGGGGGCTCGTCAGCCCCAGCATTTT.

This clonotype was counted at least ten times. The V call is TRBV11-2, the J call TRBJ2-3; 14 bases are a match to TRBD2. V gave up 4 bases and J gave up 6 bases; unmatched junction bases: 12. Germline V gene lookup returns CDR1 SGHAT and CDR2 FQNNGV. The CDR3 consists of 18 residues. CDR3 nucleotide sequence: TGTGCCAGCAGCTCGGGGACTAGCGGGAGACCACCGTTTGATACGCAGTATTTT. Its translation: CASSSGTSGRPPFDTQYF.

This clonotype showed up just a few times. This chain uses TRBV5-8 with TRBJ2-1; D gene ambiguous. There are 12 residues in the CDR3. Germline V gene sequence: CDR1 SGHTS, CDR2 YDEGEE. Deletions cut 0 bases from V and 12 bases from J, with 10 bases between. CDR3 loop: CASSLVGSGQFF. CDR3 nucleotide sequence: TGTGCCAGCAGCTTGGTGGGGTCGGGGCAGTTCTTC.

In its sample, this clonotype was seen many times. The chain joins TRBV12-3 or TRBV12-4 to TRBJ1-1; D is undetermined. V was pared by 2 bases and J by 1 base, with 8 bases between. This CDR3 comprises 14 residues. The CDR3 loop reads CASSLPPGNTEAFF. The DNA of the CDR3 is TGTGCCAGCAGTTTACCCCCCGGGAACACTGAAGCTTTCTTT.

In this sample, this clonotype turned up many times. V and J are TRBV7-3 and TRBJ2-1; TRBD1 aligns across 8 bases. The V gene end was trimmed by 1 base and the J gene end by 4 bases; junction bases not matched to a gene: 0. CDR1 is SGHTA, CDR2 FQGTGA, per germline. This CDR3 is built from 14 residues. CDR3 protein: CASSLRDRYNEQFF. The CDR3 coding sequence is TGTGCCAGCAGCTTAAGGGACAGGTACAATGAGCAGTTCTTC.

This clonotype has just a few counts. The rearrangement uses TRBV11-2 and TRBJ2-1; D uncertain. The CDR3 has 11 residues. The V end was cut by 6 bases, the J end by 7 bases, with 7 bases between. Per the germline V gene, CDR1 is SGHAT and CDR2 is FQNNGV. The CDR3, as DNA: TGTGCCAGCAGACTGAGGAATGAGCAGTTCTTC. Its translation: CASRLRNEQFF.

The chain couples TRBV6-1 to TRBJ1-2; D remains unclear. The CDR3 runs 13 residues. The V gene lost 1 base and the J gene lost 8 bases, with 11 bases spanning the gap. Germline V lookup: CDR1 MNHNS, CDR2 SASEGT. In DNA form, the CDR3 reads TGTGCCAGCAGTGAAGTTCCACGGTTGGGCTACACCTTC. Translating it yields CASSEVPRLGYTF.

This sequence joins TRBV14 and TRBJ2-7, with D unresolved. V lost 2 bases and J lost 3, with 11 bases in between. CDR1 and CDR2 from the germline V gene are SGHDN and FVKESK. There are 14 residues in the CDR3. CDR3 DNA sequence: TGTGCCAGCAGCCAATTGGCTCAATTCTACGAGCAGTACTTC. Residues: CASSQLAQFYEQYF.

DNA of the CDR3: TGTGCCAGCAGCGTTCTAGCGGGAGATTCCTACGAGCAGTACTTC. Translating gives CASSVLAGDSYEQYF. The V call is TRBV11-2, the J call TRBJ2-7; the match to TRBD2 covers 10 bases. With 5 bases clipped from V and 1 base from J, the junction kept 5 bases outside the gene matches. The CDR3 totals 15 residues. Germline V gives CDR1 SGHAT, CDR2 FQNNGV.

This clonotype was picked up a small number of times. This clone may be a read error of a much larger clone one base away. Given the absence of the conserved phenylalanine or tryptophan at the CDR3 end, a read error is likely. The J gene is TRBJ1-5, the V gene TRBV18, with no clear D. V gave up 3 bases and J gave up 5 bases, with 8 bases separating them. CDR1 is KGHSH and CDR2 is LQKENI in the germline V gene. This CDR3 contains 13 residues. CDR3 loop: CASSPYLDQPQHL. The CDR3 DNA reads TGTGCCAGCTCACCCTACCTCGATCAGCCCCAGCATCTT.